There are a few counts of the clone carrying this TCR beta chain. Its cognate antigen is unknown. The record originates from a study of blood T cells in healthy people across ages. A J-beta primer mix and a sample-barcoded 5' primer were used in a second PCR of about 7 to 11 cycles. Through a template-switch adaptor with 12 random nucleotides, each cDNA molecule received a tag. TCRdb passed the 5' RACE reads through MiXCR, listing each CDR3 protein once. The sample has hundreds of thousands of distinct CDR3 sequences; more than 40% are singletons. Study conclusions and caveats: Per-million-T-cell TCR beta diversity fell roughly linearly with age.

V was cut by 2 bases and J by 5 bases, with 14 bases left in between. This CDR3 comprises 14 residues. Germline V gives CDR1 SGDLS, CDR2 YYNGEE. The sequenced sample consisted of blood. The J gene is TRBJ2-7, the V gene TRBV9, with a possible D match to TRBD2 (7 bases). The receptor was isolated from a man in his sixties in good health. CDR3 DNA: TGTGCCAGCAGCGTTGAGGCGGGGGCTGACGAGCAGTACTTC. Residues: CASSVEAGADEQYF.